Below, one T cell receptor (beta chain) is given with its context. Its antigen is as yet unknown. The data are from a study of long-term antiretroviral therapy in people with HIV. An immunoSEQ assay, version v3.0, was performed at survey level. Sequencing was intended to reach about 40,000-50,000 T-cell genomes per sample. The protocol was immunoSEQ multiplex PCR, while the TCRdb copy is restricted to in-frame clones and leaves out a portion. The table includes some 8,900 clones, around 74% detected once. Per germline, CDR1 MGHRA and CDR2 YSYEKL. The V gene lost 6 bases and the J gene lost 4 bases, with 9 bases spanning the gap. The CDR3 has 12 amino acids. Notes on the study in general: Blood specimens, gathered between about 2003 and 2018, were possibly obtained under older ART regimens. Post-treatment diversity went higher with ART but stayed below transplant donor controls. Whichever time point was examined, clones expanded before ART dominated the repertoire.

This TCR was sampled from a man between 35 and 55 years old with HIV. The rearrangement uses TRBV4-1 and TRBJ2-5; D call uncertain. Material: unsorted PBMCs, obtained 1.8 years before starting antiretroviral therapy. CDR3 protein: CASSGVGETQYF. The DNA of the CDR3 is TGCGCCAGCAGTGGAGTCGGAGAGACCCAGTACTTC.